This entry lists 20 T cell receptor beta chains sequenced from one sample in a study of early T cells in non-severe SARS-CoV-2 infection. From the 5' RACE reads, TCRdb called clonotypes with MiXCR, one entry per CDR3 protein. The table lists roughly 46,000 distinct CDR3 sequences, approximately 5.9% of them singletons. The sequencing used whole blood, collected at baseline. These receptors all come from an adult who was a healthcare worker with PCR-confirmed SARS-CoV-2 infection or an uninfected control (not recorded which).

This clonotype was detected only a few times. The CDR3 sequence is CAWSVRDSMETQYF. In DNA form, the CDR3 reads TGTGCCTGGAGTGTCAGGGACAGCATGGAGACCCAGTACTTC. The chain has TRBV30 and TRBJ2-5, with 7 bases identical to TRBD1. Germline-derived CDR1 and CDR2 are GTSNPN and SVGIG (reference sequence). CDR3 length: 14 amino acids. V lost 0 bases to trimming and J lost 5 bases; unmatched junction nucleotides: 6.

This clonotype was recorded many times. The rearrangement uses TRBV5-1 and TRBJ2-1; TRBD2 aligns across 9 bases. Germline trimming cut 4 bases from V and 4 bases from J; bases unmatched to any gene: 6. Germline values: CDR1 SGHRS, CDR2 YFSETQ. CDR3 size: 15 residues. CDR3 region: CASSQTSGEYNEQFF. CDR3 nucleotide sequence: TGCGCCAGCAGCCAGACTAGCGGAGAATACAATGAGCAGTTCTTC. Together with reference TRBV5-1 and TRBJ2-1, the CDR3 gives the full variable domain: KAGVTQTPRYLIKTRGQQVTLSCSPISGHRSVSWYQQTPGQGLQFLFEYFSETQRNKGNFPGRFSGRQFSNSRSEMNVSTLELGDSALYLCASSQTSGEYNEQFFGPGTRLTVL.

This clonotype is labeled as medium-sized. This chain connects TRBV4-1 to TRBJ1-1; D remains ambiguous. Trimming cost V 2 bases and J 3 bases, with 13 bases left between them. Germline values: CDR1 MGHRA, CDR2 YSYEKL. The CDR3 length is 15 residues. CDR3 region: CASSQPIIRDTEAFF. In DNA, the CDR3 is TGCGCCAGCAGCCAACCGATCATTCGGGACACTGAAGCTTTCTTT.

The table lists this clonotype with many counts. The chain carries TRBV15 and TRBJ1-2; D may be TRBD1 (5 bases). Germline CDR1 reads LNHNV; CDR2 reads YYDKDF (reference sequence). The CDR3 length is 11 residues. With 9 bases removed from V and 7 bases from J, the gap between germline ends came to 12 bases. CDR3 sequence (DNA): TGTGCCACGTCCAGAAGGGGTGGCTACACCTTC. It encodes CATSRRGGYTF.

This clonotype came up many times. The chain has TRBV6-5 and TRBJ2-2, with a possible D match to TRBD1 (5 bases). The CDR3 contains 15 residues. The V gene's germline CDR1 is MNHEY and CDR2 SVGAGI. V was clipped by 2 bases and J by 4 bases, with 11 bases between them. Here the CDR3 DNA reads TGTGCCAGCAGTTACCTAGGGGCTGGCACCGGGGAGCTGTTTTTT. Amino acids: CASSYLGAGTGELFF.

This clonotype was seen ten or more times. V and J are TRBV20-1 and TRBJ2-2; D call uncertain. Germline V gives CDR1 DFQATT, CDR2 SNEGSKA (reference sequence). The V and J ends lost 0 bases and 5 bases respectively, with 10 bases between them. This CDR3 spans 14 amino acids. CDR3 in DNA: TGCAGTGCTAGAGATCCCCGTGTTACCGGGGAGCTGTTTTTT. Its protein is CSARDPRVTGELFF.

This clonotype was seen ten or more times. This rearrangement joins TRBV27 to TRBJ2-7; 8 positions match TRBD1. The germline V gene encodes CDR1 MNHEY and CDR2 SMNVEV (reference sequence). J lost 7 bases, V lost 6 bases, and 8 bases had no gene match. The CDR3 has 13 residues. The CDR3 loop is CASSSQGAVEQYF. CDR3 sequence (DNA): TGTGCCAGCAGCTCGCAGGGGGCGGTTGAGCAGTACTTC.

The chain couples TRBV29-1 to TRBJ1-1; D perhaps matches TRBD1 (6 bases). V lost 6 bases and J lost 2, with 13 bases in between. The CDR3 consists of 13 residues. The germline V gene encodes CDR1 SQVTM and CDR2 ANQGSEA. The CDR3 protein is CSVETGVNTEAFF. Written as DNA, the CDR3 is TGCAGCGTAGAGACAGGAGTAAACACTGAAGCTTTCTTT.

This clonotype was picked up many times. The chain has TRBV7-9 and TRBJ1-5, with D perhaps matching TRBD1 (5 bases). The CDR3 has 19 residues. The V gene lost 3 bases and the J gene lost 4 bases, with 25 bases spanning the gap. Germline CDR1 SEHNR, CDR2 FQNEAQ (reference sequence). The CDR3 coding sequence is TGTGCCAGCAGCTTTTACGATTCCAGGGAGGGACCCCTTAATCAGCCCCAGCATTTT. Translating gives CASSFYDSREGPLNQPQHF.

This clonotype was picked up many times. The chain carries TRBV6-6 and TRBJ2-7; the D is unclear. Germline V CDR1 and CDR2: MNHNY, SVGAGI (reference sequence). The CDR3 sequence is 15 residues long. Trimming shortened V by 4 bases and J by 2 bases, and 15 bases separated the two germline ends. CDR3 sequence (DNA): TGTGCCAGCAGTTCCCCAAAGACGGTCACCTACGAGCAGTACTTC. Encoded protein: CASSSPKTVTYEQYF.

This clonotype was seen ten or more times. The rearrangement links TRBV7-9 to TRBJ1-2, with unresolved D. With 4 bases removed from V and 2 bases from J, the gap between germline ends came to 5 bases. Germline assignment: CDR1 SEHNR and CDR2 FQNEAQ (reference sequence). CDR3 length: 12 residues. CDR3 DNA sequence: TGTGCCAGCAGCTCCGAGAACTATGGCTACACCTTC. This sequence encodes CASSSENYGYTF.

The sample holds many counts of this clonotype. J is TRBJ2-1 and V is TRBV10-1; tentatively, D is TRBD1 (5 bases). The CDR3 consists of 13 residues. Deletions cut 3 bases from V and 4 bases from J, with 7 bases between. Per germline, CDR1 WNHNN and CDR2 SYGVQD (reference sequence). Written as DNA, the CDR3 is TGCGCCAGCAGTGAACAGGTTTACAATGAGCAGTTCTTC. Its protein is CASSEQVYNEQFF.

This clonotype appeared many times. The CDR3 loop reads CASSPQGDTEAFF. CDR3 in DNA: TGTGCCAGCTCACCACAGGGGGACACTGAAGCTTTCTTT. The chain carries TRBV18 and TRBJ1-1; possibly TRBD1 for D (6 bases). Germline loops: CDR1 KGHSH, CDR2 LQKENI. V lost 1 base and J 3 bases, leaving 6 bases between the germline ends. This CDR3 has 13 amino acids.

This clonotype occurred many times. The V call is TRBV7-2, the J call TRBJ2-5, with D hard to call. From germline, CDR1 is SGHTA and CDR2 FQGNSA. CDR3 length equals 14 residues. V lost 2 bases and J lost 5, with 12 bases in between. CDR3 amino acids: CASSLFAQAETQYF. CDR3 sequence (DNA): TGTGCCAGCAGCTTATTCGCCCAGGCGGAGACCCAGTACTTC.

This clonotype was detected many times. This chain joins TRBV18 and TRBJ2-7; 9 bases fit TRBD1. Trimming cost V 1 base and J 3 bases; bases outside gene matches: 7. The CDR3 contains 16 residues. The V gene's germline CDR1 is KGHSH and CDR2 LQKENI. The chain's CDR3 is CASSPRPGQGNYEQYF. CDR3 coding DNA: TGTGCCAGCTCACCACGACCGGGACAGGGCAACTACGAGCAGTACTTC.

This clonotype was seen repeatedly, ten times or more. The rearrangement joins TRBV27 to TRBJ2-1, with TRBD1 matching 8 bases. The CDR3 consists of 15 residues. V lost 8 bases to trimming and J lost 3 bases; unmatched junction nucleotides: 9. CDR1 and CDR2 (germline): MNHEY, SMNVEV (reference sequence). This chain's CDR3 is CASFQPGQGYNEQFF. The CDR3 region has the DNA TGTGCCAGCTTCCAGCCCGGACAGGGCTACAATGAGCAGTTCTTC.

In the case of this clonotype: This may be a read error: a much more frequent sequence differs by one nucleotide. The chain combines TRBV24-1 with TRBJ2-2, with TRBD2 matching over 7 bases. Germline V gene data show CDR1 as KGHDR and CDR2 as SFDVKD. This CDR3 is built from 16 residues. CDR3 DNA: TGTGCCACCGGTGATCCGGGGGGAGAAAACACCGGGGAGCTGTTTTTT. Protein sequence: CATGDPGGENTGELFF.

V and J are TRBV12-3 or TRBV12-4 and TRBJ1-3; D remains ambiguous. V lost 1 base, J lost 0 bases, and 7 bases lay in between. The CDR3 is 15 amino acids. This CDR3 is CASSLGQSSGNTIYF. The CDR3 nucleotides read TGTGCCAGCAGTTTAGGCCAGAGCTCTGGAAACACCATATATTTT.

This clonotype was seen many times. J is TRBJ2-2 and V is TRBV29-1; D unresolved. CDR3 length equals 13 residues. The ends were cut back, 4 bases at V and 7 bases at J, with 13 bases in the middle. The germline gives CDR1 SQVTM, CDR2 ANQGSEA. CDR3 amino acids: CSVAIIQDGELFF. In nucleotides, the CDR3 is TGCAGCGTTGCAATAATTCAGGACGGGGAGCTGTTTTTT.

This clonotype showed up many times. The CDR3 bases are TGTGCCAGCAGTTACTCCCGGAAGTTGGGCCACAATGAGCAGTTCTTC. Its protein product is CASSYSRKLGHNEQFF. The chain recombines TRBV6-2 or TRBV6-3 with TRBJ2-1; no clear D gene. The V gene lost 0 bases and the J gene lost 5 bases, with 14 bases spanning the gap. There are 16 residues in the CDR3. Germline V gene lookup returns CDR1 MNHEY and CDR2 SVGEGT.